This T cell receptor (beta chain) was found in a study of blood T cell repertoires in COVID-19. Background on the study: Samples representing acute and convalescent COVID-19 were sourced from the United States, Italy and Spain.

J was trimmed by 14 bases and V by 1 base; bases with no gene match: 20. Per the germline V gene, CDR1 is LGHDT and CDR2 is YNNKEL (reference sequence). CDR3 length: 18 residues. Method: immunoSEQ multiplex PCR; TCRdb's copy keeps in-frame clones and lacks some. The sample lists about 190,000 clones, over 75% seen once, with around an eighth in the top ten. This TCR derives from a man aged 45-60 years who had recovered from COVID-19. V is TRBV3-1 (or the pseudogene TRBV3-2) and J is TRBJ2-3; TRBD2 aligns across 11 bases. The sample comprised peripheral blood. The chain's CDR3 is CASSQVTLAGVTGQSAYF. Written as DNA, the CDR3 is TGTGCCAGCAGCCAAGTAACACTAGCGGGAGTAACTGGACAGAGCGCGTATTTT.